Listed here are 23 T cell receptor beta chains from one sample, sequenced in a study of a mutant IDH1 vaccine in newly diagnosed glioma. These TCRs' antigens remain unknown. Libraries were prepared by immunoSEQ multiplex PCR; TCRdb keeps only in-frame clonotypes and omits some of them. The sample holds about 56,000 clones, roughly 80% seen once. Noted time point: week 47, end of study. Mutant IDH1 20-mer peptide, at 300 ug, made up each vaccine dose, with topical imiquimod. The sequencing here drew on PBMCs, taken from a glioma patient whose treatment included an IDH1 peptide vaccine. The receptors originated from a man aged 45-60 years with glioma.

The DNA of the CDR3 is TGTGCCTGGAGATTTACCGGCACAGATACGCAGTATTTT. It encodes CAWRFTGTDTQYF. J is TRBJ2-3 and V is TRBV30; D is ambiguous. V dropped 3 bases and J dropped 1 base, with 8 bases sitting between them. This CDR3 region has 13 residues. Germline V gives CDR1 GTSNPN, CDR2 SVGIG (reference sequence).

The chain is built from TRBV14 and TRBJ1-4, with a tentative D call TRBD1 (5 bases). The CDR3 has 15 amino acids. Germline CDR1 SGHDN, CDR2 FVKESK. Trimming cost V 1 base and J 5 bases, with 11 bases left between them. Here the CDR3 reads CASSQVWRGNEKLFF. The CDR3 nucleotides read TGTGCCAGCAGCCAAGTCTGGAGGGGCAATGAAAAACTGTTTTTT.

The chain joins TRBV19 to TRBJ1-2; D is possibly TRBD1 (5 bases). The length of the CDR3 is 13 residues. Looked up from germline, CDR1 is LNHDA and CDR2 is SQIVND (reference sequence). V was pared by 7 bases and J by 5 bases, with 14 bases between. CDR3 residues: CASTEGTPYGYTF. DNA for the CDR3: TGTGCCAGTACTGAGGGGACTCCTTATGGCTACACCTTC.

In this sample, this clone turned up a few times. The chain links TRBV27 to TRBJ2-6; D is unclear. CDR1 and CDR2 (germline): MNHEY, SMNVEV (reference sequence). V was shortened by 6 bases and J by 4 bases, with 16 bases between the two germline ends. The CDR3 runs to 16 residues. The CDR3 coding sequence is TGTGCCAGCAGACCTCGAATGGGGTCAGGGGCCAACGTCCTGACTTTC. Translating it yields CASRPRMGSGANVLTF. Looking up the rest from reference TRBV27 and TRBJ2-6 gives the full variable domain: EAQVTQNPRYLITVTGKKLTVTCSQNMNHEYMSWYRQDPGLGLRQIYYSMNVEVTDKGDVPEGYKVSRKEKRNFPLILESPSPNQTSLYFCASRPRMGSGANVLTFGAGSRLTVL.

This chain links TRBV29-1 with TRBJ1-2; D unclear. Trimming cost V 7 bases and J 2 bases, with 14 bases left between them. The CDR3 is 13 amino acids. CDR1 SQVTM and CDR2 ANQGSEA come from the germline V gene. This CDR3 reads CSAVLGRNYGYTF. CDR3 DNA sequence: TGCAGCGCCGTTTTGGGCAGGAACTATGGCTACACCTTC.

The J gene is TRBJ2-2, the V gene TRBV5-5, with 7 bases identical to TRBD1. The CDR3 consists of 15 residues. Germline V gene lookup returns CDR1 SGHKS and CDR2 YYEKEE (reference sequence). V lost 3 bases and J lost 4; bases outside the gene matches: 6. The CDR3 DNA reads TGTGCCAGCAGCTGGGGACAGCGGTCCACCGGGGAGCTGTTTTTT. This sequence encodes CASSWGQRSTGELFF.

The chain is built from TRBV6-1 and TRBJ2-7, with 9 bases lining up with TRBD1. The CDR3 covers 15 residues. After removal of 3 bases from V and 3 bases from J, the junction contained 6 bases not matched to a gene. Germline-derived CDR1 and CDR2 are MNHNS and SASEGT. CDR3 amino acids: CASSDAGTGSYEQYF. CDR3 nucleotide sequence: TGTGCCAGCAGTGACGCCGGGACAGGGAGCTACGAGCAGTACTTC.

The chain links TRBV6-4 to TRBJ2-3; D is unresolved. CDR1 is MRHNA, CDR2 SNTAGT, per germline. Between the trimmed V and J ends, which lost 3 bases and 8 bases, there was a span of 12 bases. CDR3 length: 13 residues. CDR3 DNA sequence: TGTGCCAGCAGTGAGTCACCCGGTACTACGCAGTATTTT. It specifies CASSESPGTTQYF.

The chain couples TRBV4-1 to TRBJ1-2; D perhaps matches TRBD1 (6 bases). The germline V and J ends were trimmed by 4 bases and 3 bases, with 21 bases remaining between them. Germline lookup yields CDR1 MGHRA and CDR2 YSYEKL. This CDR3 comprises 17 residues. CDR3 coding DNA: TGCGCCAGCAGCCCGGGGACACACCCTTTACCTTACTATGGCTACACCTTC. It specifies CASSPGTHPLPYYGYTF.

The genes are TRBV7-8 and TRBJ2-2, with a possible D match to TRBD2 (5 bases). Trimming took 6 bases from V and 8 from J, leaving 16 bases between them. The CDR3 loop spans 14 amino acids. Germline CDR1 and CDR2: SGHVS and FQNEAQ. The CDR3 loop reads CASRRETLTGELFF. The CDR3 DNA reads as TGTGCCAGCAGGAGGGAGACCCTGACGGGGGAGCTGTTTTTT.

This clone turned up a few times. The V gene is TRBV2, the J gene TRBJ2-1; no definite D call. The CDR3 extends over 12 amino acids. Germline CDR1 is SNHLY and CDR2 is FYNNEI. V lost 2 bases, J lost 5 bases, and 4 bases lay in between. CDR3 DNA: TGTGCCAGCAGTGAAAGGAACAATGAGCAGTTCTTC. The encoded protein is CASSERNNEQFF.

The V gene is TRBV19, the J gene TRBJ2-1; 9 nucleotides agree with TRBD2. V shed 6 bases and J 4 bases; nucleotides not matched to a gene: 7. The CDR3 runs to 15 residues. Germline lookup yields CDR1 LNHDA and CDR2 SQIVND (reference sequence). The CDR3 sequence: CASSRGGASYNEQFF. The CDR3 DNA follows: TGTGCCAGTAGCCGCGGGGGGGCAAGTTACAATGAGCAGTTCTTC. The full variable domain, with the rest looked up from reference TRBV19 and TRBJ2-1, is DGGITQSPKYLFRKEGQNVTLSCEQNLNHDAMYWYRQDPGQGLRLIYYSQIVNDFQKGDIAEGYSVSREKKESFPLTVTSAQKNPTAFYLCASSRGGASYNEQFFGPGTRLTVL.

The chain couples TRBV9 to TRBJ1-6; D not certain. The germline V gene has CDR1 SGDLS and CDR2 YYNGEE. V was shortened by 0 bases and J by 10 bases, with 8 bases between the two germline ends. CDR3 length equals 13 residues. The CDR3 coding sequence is TGTGCCAGCAGCGTAGGTCAGGACTCACCCCTCCACTTT. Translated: CASSVGQDSPLHF.

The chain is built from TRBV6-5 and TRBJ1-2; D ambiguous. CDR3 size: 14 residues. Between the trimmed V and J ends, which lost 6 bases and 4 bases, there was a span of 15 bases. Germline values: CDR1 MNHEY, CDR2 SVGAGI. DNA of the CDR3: TGTGCCAGCAGCCTCAGATCGATAGGCTATGGCTACACCTTC. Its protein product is CASSLRSIGYGYTF.

The CDR3 DNA reads TGTGCCAGCAGCGTAGGGGGGGCCGCGACAGGTGAGCAGTTCTTC. Protein product: CASSVGGAATGEQFF. The chain joins TRBV9 to TRBJ2-1; D assignment may be TRBD1 or TRBD2 (6 bases each). CDR3 length: 15 residues. CDR1 and CDR2 (germline): SGDLS, YYNGEE. With 0 bases removed from V and 9 bases from J, the gap between germline ends came to 16 bases.

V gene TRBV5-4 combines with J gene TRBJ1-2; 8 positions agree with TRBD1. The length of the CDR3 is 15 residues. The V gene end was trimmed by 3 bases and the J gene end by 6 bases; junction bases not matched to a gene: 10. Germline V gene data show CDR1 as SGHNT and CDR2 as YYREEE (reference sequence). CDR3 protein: CASSSRTGRLDGYTF. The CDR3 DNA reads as TGTGCCAGCAGCTCTAGGACAGGGAGGTTGGATGGCTACACCTTC.

CDR3: CASSIAGTPNTEAFF. CDR3 DNA: TGTGCCAGTAGTATAGCGGGCACACCGAACACTGAAGCTTTCTTT. The genes are TRBV19 and TRBJ1-1; D is ambiguous. Trimming took off 1 base at V and 1 base at J, with 10 bases between the two ends. The germline V gene has CDR1 LNHDA and CDR2 SQIVND (reference sequence). The CDR3 runs 15 residues.

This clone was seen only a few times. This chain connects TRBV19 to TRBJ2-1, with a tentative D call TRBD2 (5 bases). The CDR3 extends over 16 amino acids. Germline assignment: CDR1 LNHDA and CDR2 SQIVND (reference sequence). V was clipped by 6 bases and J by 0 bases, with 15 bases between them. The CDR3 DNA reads TGTGCCAGTAGCCCCCGAGGGCGCAGCTCCTACAATGAGCAGTTCTTC. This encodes CASSPRGRSSYNEQFF.

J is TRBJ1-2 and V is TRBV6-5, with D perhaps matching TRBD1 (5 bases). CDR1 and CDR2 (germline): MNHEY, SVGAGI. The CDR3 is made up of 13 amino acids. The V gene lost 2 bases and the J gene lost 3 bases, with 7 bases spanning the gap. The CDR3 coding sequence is TGTGCCAGCAGTTACGGGACGGACTATGGCTACACCTTC. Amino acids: CASSYGTDYGYTF.

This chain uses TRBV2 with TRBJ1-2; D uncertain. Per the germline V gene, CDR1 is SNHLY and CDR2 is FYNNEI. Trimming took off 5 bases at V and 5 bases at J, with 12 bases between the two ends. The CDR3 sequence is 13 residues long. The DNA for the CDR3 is TGTGCCAGCAGTCTGTCCAGGACTTATGGCTACACCTTC. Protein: CASSLSRTYGYTF.

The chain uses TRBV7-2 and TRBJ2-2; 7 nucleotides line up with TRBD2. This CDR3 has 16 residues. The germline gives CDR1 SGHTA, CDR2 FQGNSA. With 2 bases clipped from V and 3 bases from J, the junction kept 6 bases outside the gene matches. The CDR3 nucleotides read TGTGCCAGCAGCTTAAAGCGGCTAGCGGACACCGGGGAGCTGTTTTTT. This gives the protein CASSLKRLADTGELFF.

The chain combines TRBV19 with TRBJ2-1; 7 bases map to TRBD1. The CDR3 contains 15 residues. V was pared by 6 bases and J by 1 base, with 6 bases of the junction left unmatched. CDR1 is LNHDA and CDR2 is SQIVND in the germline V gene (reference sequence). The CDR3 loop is CASRPGQLSYNEQFF. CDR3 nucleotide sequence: TGTGCCAGTAGGCCGGGACAGCTATCCTACAATGAGCAGTTCTTC.

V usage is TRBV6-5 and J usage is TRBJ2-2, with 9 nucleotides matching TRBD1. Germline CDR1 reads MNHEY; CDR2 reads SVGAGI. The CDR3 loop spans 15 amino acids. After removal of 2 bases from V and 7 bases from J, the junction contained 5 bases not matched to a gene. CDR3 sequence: CASSYGTGNGGELFF. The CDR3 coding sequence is TGTGCCAGCAGTTACGGGACAGGGAATGGCGGGGAGCTGTTTTTT.